The TCR beta chain under discussion was sequenced for a study of blood T cells in healthy people across ages. Overall study findings and caveats: Investigators treated diversity estimates from one million T cells as underestimates. Donor CMV status was unknown, possibly confounding expanded clonotype changes.

Through a sample-barcoded 5' primer and a J-beta primer mix, a second PCR was run for about 6 to 12 cycles. Each of the samples gave a minimum of 3 million paired-end reads that contained CDR3. TCRdb redid the calling of the 5' RACE reads with MiXCR, one entry per CDR3 protein. Of hundreds of thousands of distinct CDR3 sequences in the sample, roughly 20% are singletons; the top ten hold roughly 3.6%. Comments on this clonotype: Its specificity is unknown.

V dropped 6 bases and J dropped 4 bases, with 12 bases sitting between them. The CDR3 is 13 residues long. The germline V gene has CDR1 MGHRA and CDR2 YSYEKL. The chain joins TRBV4-1 to TRBJ1-1, with unresolved D. This sequence originates from a man between 65 and 85 years old in good health. Input material: blood. The DNA of the CDR3 is TGCGCCAGCAGGAATGACCTGAGCACTGAAGCTTTCTTT. This sequence encodes CASRNDLSTEAFF.